The rows below give T cell receptor beta chains drawn from one sample of a study of blood T cell repertoires in COVID-19. Sequencing used immunoSEQ multiplex PCR; TCRdb keeps in-frame clones, though not all of them. The table records under 350,000 clones, around 88% of them present only once. The specimen sequenced was peripheral blood. All receptors come from a man aged 40-50 years with acute or convalescent COVID-19. The CDR3 runs from the conserved cysteine through the conserved F or W. D genes are given only for firm matches. Rows give clone size only sometimes, using once, few, many, or a class for an expanded clone.

j_call	clone_size	d_call	v_call	cdr3_nt	cdr3_aa
TRBJ2-7	NA	NA	TRBV20-1	TGCAGTGCTAGTGCAGGGGACAAATTCTACGAGCAGTACTTC	CSASAGDKFYEQYF
TRBJ1-6	NA	TRBD1	TRBV7-2	TGTGCCAGCAGCTCCGACAGGGCTCGTTCACCCCTCCACTTT	CASSSDRARSPLHF
TRBJ1-1	NA	NA	TRBV2	TGTGCCAGCAGTGAAAGGGGCACTGAAGCTTTCTTT	CASSERGTEAFF
TRBJ2-3	NA	TRBD1	TRBV11-2	TGTGCCAGCAGCTTTTACAGGGGGGATACGCAGTATTTT	CASSFYRGDTQYF
TRBJ1-5	NA	TRBD1	TRBV7-2	TGTGCCAGCAGCTTAGCGGGACAGGGGGCGATTCAGCCCCAGCATTTT	CASSLAGQGAIQPQHF
TRBJ2-7	NA	NA	TRBV6-1	TGTGCCAGCAGTGAAAGGAGGCTCCTATCCACCTACGAGCAGTACTTC	CASSERRLLSTYEQYF
TRBJ1-1	NA	NA	TRBV19	TGTGCCACCAAGATTGGAGGGAGGACTGAAGCTTTCTTT	CATKIGGRTEAFF
TRBJ2-2	NA	NA	TRBV6-2/TRBV6-3	TGTGCCAGCAGTTCCCTTCTGCCGGGTCTCGCGAACACCGGGGAGCTGTTTTTT	CASSSLLPGLANTGELFF
TRBJ1-2	NA	TRBD1	TRBV7-8	TGTGCCAGCAGCTCGGGACAGGGGGCCGCCGTAGGAGGCTACACCTTC	CASSSGQGAAVGGYTF
TRBJ2-1	NA	TRBD2	TRBV19	TGTGCCAGTACCGGCAGGGCTAGCGGGCCAGTGAGCTCCTACAATGAGCAGTTCTTC	CASTGRASGPVSSYNEQFF
TRBJ2-3	NA	NA	TRBV5-6	TGTGCCAGCAGGGGAGTAGGAGATACGCAGTATTTT	CASRGVGDTQYF
TRBJ2-3	NA	NA	TRBV3-1/TRBV3-2	TGTGCCAGCAGCCAAGATTTGGCAGGCCGCACAGATACGCAGTATTTT	CASSQDLAGRTDTQYF
TRBJ2-1	NA	NA	TRBV5-1	TGCGCCAGCAGCTTGGAACCAGGTTACTCCTACAATGAGCAGTTCTTC	CASSLEPGYSYNEQFF
TRBJ1-2	NA	TRBD1	TRBV7-9	TGTGCCAGCAGCTGGGGTTGGGGACAGGGTCACTATGGCTACACCTTC	CASSWGWGQGHYGYTF
TRBJ1-6	NA	NA	TRBV19	TGTGCCAGTAGTATCGGGGGGAATTCACCCCTCCACTTT	CASSIGGNSPLHF
TRBJ1-2	few	TRBD1	TRBV10-3	TGTGCCATCAGTTCAGCCGGGACAGGTCTTAACTATGGCTACACCTTC	CAISSAGTGLNYGYTF
TRBJ1-2	NA	NA	TRBV30	TGTGCCTGGGACCCGACAGGTTCTTTGGGCTACACCTTC	CAWDPTGSLGYTF
TRBJ2-6	NA	TRBD1	TRBV19	TGTGCCAGTAGTGACAGGGCTGGGGCCAACGTCCTGACTTTC	CASSDRAGANVLTF
TRBJ2-3	NA	TRBD1	TRBV5-1	TGCGCCAGCAGTCCCGGGACAGGCACAGATACGCAGTATTTT	CASSPGTGTDTQYF
TRBJ1-1	NA	NA	TRBV18	TGTGCCAGCTCACCCGCCTGGGGCGCGGGGCCTGAAGCTTTCTTT	CASSPAWGAGPEAFF
TRBJ1-6	NA	TRBD1	TRBV24-1	TGTGCCACCAGTGAAGATTTGAATTTAGGGGACAGGGGTAACTCACCCCTCCACTTT	CATSEDLNLGDRGNSPLHF
TRBJ2-1	NA	NA	TRBV20-1	TGCAGTGCTAGTGCCGGGGTTTACAATGAGCAGTTCTTC	CSASAGVYNEQFF
TRBJ2-6	NA	NA	TRBV5-8	TGTGCCAGCAGTCCCGGGACATTCTTGTCTGGGGCCAACGTCCTGACTTTC	CASSPGTFLSGANVLTF
TRBJ1-1	NA	NA	TRBV9	TGTGCCAGCAACGGCATCCGGGGCACTGAAGCTTTCTTT	CASNGIRGTEAFF
TRBJ2-7	NA	NA	TRBV5-4	TGTGCCAGCAGCTCTAGCCGCCCGGATGGGGCCTACGAGCAGTACTTC	CASSSSRPDGAYEQYF
TRBJ1-5	NA	NA	TRBV19	TGTGCCAGTAGTAAGTGGGAGGCGCGCAATCAGCCCCAGCATTTT	CASSKWEARNQPQHF
TRBJ2-7	NA	TRBD1	TRBV19	TGTGCCAGTAGTATACCAGGACAGGGCCCCTACGAGCAGTACTTC	CASSIPGQGPYEQYF
TRBJ2-2	NA	NA	TRBV7-9	TGTGCCAGCAGCTCCCCGTTTAGGAGGGACCTGTCCGGGGAGCTGTTTTTT	CASSSPFRRDLSGELFF
TRBJ1-3	NA	NA	TRBV5-1	TGCGCCAGCAGCTTGGGACAGGACGCAAACACCATATATTTT	CASSLGQDANTIYF
TRBJ1-1	NA	TRBD1	TRBV29-1	TGCAGCGTTGAAGGGGACAGGGCTGAAGCTTTCTTT	CSVEGDRAEAFF
TRBJ1-1	NA	NA	TRBV5-1	TGCGCCAGCAGCTCCGCGGGGGAGTTAATTGAAGCTTTCTTT	CASSSAGELIEAFF
TRBJ1-3	NA	TRBD1	TRBV3-1/TRBV3-2	TGTGCCAGCAGCCAGAACAGGGGTTACACCATATATTTT	CASSQNRGYTIYF
TRBJ2-1	NA	NA	TRBV5-4	TGTGCCAGCAGCTCTGGGGGCGGGGGCTACTACAATGAGCAGTTCTTC	CASSSGGGGYYNEQFF
TRBJ1-5	NA	TRBD1	TRBV19	TGTGCCAGCTCGGACAGGAGAGGCAATCAGCCCCAGCATTTT	CASSDRRGNQPQHF
TRBJ2-5	NA	NA	TRBV5-6	TGTGCCAGCAGCTTTCCAGGGGCCGGGACCCAGTACTTC	CASSFPGAGTQYF
TRBJ2-7	NA	NA	TRBV4-1	TGCGCCAGCAGCCCCCCAGGGAACGAGCAGTACTTC	CASSPPGNEQYF
TRBJ1-4	NA	NA	TRBV5-1	TGCGCCAGCAGTTCAGGGGTTGGTGGTGAAAAACTGTTTTTT	CASSSGVGGEKLFF
TRBJ1-2	NA	TRBD1	TRBV6-5	TGTGCCAGCAGTTATGCCGGGACAGGGGGCAACACCTTC	CASSYAGTGGNTF
TRBJ1-2	NA	NA	TRBV6-5	TGTGCCAGCAGGCCAGGGACACCGTTCTATGGCTACACCTTC	CASRPGTPFYGYTF
TRBJ2-3	NA	TRBD2	TRBV9	TGTGCCAGCAGCGTAGCCAGCGGGGGGGGAAGGAGCACAGATACGCAGTATTTT	CASSVASGGGRSTDTQYF
TRBJ2-1	NA	TRBD1	TRBV6-6	TGTGCCAGCAGTTCTGGGACAGGGATCTTGGATGAGCAGTTCTTC	CASSSGTGILDEQFF
TRBJ1-2	NA	TRBD1	TRBV6-5	TGTGCCAGCGGACCCCGGGACAGGGCTAACTATGGCTACACCTTC	CASGPRDRANYGYTF
TRBJ2-3	NA	NA	TRBV3-1/TRBV3-2	TGTGCCAGCAGCCGCCGACTAGTTGGTGATACGCAGTATTTT	CASSRRLVGDTQYF
TRBJ1-1	NA	TRBD1	TRBV7-8	TGTGCCAGCGGCAGGACAGGGGATCCCTTCGACACTGAAGCTTTCTTT	CASGRTGDPFDTEAFF
TRBJ2-7	once	TRBD1	TRBV7-9	TGTGCCAGCAGCTTCGGGGACAGGTCCTACGAGCAGTACTTC	CASSFGDRSYEQYF